Detailed here is one TCR beta chain. The antigen remains unidentified. The sequenced template was RNA, covering the TCR beta CDR3 region. Second-round multiplex PCR came after first-round RT-PCR with HTBI primers. TCRdb re-analysed the multiplex PCR reads in MiXCR, keeping a single row per CDR3 protein. The sample shows roughly 600,000 distinct CDR3 sequences, approximately 35% of them seen only once. This sample stems from a study of Graves' ophthalmopathy and Graves' hyperthyroidism. CDR3 size: 14 residues. V lost 4 bases and J 6 bases, leaving 11 bases between the germline ends. Germline CDR1 reads SGHDT; CDR2 reads YYEEEE. Overall study results and limits: Ophthalmopathy cases were distinguished from stable hyperthyroidism by a 13-signature model, reaching 85% to 90% sensitivity and 81.08% specificity. The model achieved 70.59% sensitivity and 72.22% specificity for ophthalmopathy progression. Appearing in blood as well were most expanded thyroid clonotypes above 0.001 frequency.

Other autoimmune diseases, uncontrolled infections, pregnancy or lactation led to the exclusion of patients. The clonotype comes from an adult man with Graves' hyperthyroidism. The chain joins TRBV5-6 to TRBJ1-6, with D perhaps TRBD1 (5 bases). Sequencing was performed on peripheral blood or thyroid tissue (not recorded which). The CDR3 DNA is TGTGCCAGCAGCCGGCCGGGACTTAATTCACCCCTCCACTTT. Amino acids: CASSRPGLNSPLHF. Combining the CDR3 with reference TRBV5-6 and TRBJ1-6 gives the whole variable domain DAGVTQSPTHLIKTRGQQVTLRCSPKSGHDTVSWYQQALGQGPQFIFQYYEEEERQRGNFPDRFSGHQFPNYSSELNVNALLLGDSALYLCASSRPGLNSPLHFGNGTRLTVT.